The entry below describes one TCR beta chain. The V end lost 4 bases, the J end lost 4 bases, and 13 bases lay between the germline ends. The length of the CDR3 is 15 residues. Germline loops: CDR1 SNHLY, CDR2 FYNNEI. Repertoires were generated with immunoSEQ multiplex PCR, while TCRdb's copy carries only in-frame clones and drops some. Among tens of thousands of clones, around 90% were seen once, and the ten largest hold about 1.7%. This record belongs to a study of PD-L1 blockade in urothelial cancer. Overall study context: Dosed intravenously at 1,200 mg every 3 weeks, atezolizumab was initiated by patients around 2014. Patients' histories included 0 to 3 prior chemotherapy regimens. When blood samples were assessed, the median T cell count was some 150,000.

The time point was: pretreatment peripheral blood. The chain couples TRBV2 to TRBJ2-2, with a tentative D call TRBD1 (7 bases). The material sequenced was PBMCs, taken around atezolizumab (anti-PD-L1) treatment. The sequence came from a man between 60 and 75 years old with urothelial cancer. CDR3 protein: CASSAGQGGTGELFF. Here the CDR3 DNA reads TGTGCCAGCAGTGCTGGTCAGGGGGGCACCGGGGAGCTGTTTTTT.